Listed here are 30 T cell receptor beta chains from one sample, sequenced in a study of cytomegalovirus exposure and HLA in healthy donors. It was with 60 Vbeta and 13 Jbeta primers that the PCR ran. Using immunoSEQ multiplex PCR, the repertoire was profiled, and TCRdb retains in-frame clones only, with some absent. This sample has roughly 170,000 clones, with roughly 85% found just once. Material for sequencing was PBMCs. These receptors all stem from a man aged 25 to 45 in good health and CMV-seronegative.

J is TRBJ2-5 and V is TRBV5-1; no clear D. The length of the CDR3 is 15 residues. Germline V lookup: CDR1 SGHRS, CDR2 YFSETQ. Between the trimmed V and J ends, which lost 0 bases and 5 bases, there was a span of 14 bases. The CDR3 DNA sequence: TGCGCCAGCAGCTTGGAGCCGGCCAGGTGGGAGACCCAGTACTTC. Translation gives CASSLEPARWETQYF.

V gene TRBV5-4 combines with J gene TRBJ2-1, with TRBD2 matching 11 bases. Germline V gives CDR1 SGHNT, CDR2 YYREEE (reference sequence). Trimming cost V 0 bases and J 4 bases; bases outside gene matches: 6. The CDR3 runs 17 residues. CDR3 nucleotide sequence: TGTGCCAGCAGCTTGGGTAGCGGGGGGGCCGGATACAATGAGCAGTTCTTC. Translated, it gives CASSLGSGGAGYNEQFF. Supplemented by reference TRBV5-4 and TRBJ2-1, the full variable domain reads ETGVTQSPTHLIKTRGQQVTLRCSSQSGHNTVSWYQQALGQGPQFIFQYYREEENGRGNFPPRFSGLQFPNYSSELNVNALELDDSALYLCASSLGSGGAGYNEQFFGPGTRLTVL.

This clone was picked up one time. CDR3 residues: CASSPVSKTQYF. CDR3 nucleotides: TGTGCCAGCAGCCCAGTGTCGAAGACCCAGTACTTC. The gene calls are TRBV7-9 and TRBJ2-5; D is undetermined. Trimming shortened V by 5 bases and J by 6 bases, and 10 bases separated the two germline ends. The length of the CDR3 is 12 residues. Germline assignment: CDR1 SEHNR and CDR2 FQNEAQ (reference sequence).

This clone was observed once. This chain links TRBV4-1 with TRBJ2-7; D is perhaps TRBD2 (5 bases). The V end lost 4 bases, the J end lost 0 bases, and 13 bases lay between the germline ends. The CDR3 covers 15 residues. Germline CDR1 MGHRA, CDR2 YSYEKL. In DNA form, the CDR3 reads TGCGCCAGCAGCCCCACTAGTGGTGTCTCCTACGAGCAGTACTTC. As protein: CASSPTSGVSYEQYF.

This chain uses TRBV15 with TRBJ1-5; possible D gene TRBD1, 6 bases. V was shortened by 3 bases and J by 0 bases, with 15 bases between the two germline ends. The length of the CDR3 is 17 residues. Germline CDR1 LNHNV, CDR2 YYDKDF (reference sequence). The CDR3 here is CATSRTGTVYSNQPQHF. CDR3 in DNA: TGTGCCACCAGCAGGACAGGAACCGTCTATAGCAATCAGCCCCAGCATTTT. The full variable domain, its missing parts supplied by reference TRBV15 and TRBJ1-5, is DAMVIQNPRYQVTQFGKPVTLSCSQTLNHNVMYWYQQKSSQAPKLLFHYYDKDFNNEADTPDNFQSRRPNTSFCFLDIRSPGLGDTAMYLCATSRTGTVYSNQPQHFGDGTRLSIL.

This clone is a singleton in its sample. The chain has TRBV10-3 and TRBJ2-7, with 8 bases aligning to TRBD1. Germline V gene data show CDR1 as ENHRY and CDR2 as SYGVKD. This CDR3 comprises 13 residues. V lost 7 bases, J lost 9 bases, and 11 bases stayed unmatched. Here the CDR3 DNA reads TGTGCCATCAATGGACAGGGAACCCTTGCGCAGTACTTC. It yields the protein CAINGQGTLAQYF.

This clone was seen once. The V gene is TRBV29-1, the J gene TRBJ1-1; 10 bases agree with TRBD1. In germline, CDR1 is SQVTM, CDR2 ANQGSEA. The CDR3 runs 16 residues. Germline trimming cut 6 bases from V and 3 bases from J; bases unmatched to any gene: 13. CDR3 coding DNA: TGCAGCGTCGTGGACAGGGGGTCTTCTAGGGACACTGAAGCTTTCTTT. Amino acids: CSVVDRGSSRDTEAFF.

J is TRBJ2-3 and V is TRBV30, with TRBD2 matching 10 bases. Germline CDR1 and CDR2: GTSNPN and SVGIG (reference sequence). The CDR3 length is 14 residues. V trimming: 8 bases; J trimming: 0 bases; junction bases outside the gene matches: 5. CDR3 sequence reads: CALRLAGSTDTQYF. CDR3 nucleotide sequence: TGTGCCCTCCGACTAGCGGGTAGCACAGATACGCAGTATTTT. The full variable domain, completed using reference TRBV30 and TRBJ2-3, is SQTIHQWPATLVQPVGSPLSLECTVEGTSNPNLYWYRQAAGRGLQLLFYSVGIGQISSEVPQNLSASRPQDRQFILSSKKLLLSDSGFYLCALRLAGSTDTQYFGPGTRLTVL.

The V call is TRBV25-1, the J call TRBJ1-2, with TRBD1 matching 12 bases. Germline V gives CDR1 MGHDK, CDR2 SYGVNS. V lost 6 bases and J lost 8; bases outside the gene matches: 7. The CDR3 covers 14 residues. The CDR3 loop is CASRGTGGNTGYTF. CDR3 coding DNA: TGTGCCAGCAGAGGGACAGGGGGCAATACGGGCTACACCTTC.

In regard to this clone: Other DNA sequences in this sample translate to the same CDR3. This chain uses TRBV30 with TRBJ1-5; the D is unclear. The CDR3 spans 13 residues. Trimming stripped 0 bases from V and 4 bases from J, with 7 bases between. In germline, CDR1 is GTSNPN, CDR2 SVGIG (reference sequence). CDR3 bases: TGTGCCTGGAGTGTCCGGGGTAATCAGCCCCAGCATTTT. It codes for CAWSVRGNQPQHF. Full variable domain (outside the CDR3, taken from reference TRBV30 and TRBJ1-5): SQTIHQWPATLVQPVGSPLSLECTVEGTSNPNLYWYRQAAGRGLQLLFYSVGIGQISSEVPQNLSASRPQDRQFILSSKKLLLSDSGFYLCAWSVRGNQPQHFGDGTRLSIL.

There are a few counts of this clone. V usage is TRBV5-1 and J usage is TRBJ1-1, with D unresolved. Looked up from germline, CDR1 is SGHRS and CDR2 is YFSETQ. The CDR3 is 15 amino acids. Trimming removed 4 bases at V and 4 bases at J, with 17 bases between. The CDR3 region is CASSGLAGVSTEAFF. The CDR3, as DNA: TGCGCCAGCAGCGGCCTGGCAGGTGTATCCACTGAAGCTTTCTTT.

The rearrangement joins TRBV7-2 to TRBJ2-3; TRBD2 aligns across 7 bases. This CDR3 is 15 amino acids long. The V gene's germline CDR1 is SGHTA and CDR2 FQGNSA. J lost 1 base, V lost 4 bases, and 5 bases had no gene match. The CDR3 here is CASSSSGIGTDTQYF. The DNA for the CDR3 is TGTGCCAGCAGCTCGAGCGGGATAGGCACAGATACGCAGTATTTT.

The gene calls are TRBV15 and TRBJ2-1, with TRBD1 matching over 8 bases. The V gene end was trimmed by 0 bases and the J gene end by 6 bases; junction bases not matched to a gene: 10. The germline V gene has CDR1 LNHNV and CDR2 YYDKDF (reference sequence). The CDR3 spans 17 residues. The CDR3 reads CATSRDQAGGMINEQFF. In DNA, the CDR3 is TGTGCCACCAGCAGAGATCAAGCAGGGGGCATGATCAATGAGCAGTTCTTC.

In regard to this clone: This CDR3 is also generated by other DNA sequences in the sample. The gene calls are TRBV30 and TRBJ2-5; 9 positions agree with TRBD2. CDR3 length equals 15 residues. The V segment lost 3 bases and the J segment 2 bases; nucleotides outside the gene matches: 7. From germline, CDR1 is GTSNPN and CDR2 SVGIG (reference sequence). CDR3 coding DNA: TGTGCCTGGAGGGATAGCGGGGGTGGGCAAGAGACCCAGTACTTC. It specifies CAWRDSGGGQETQYF.

V gene TRBV9 combines with J gene TRBJ1-4, with D uncertain. The CDR3 is 15 residues long. The V end was cut by 0 bases, the J end by 8 bases, with 14 bases between. Germline-derived CDR1 and CDR2 are SGDLS and YYNGEE. DNA of the CDR3: TGTGCCAGCAGCGTAGGCGAGGGAAGAGGCGAAAAACTGTTTTTT. Amino acid sequence: CASSVGEGRGEKLFF.

This sequence joins TRBV6-6 and TRBJ1-1, with D hard to call. The germline gives CDR1 MNHNY, CDR2 SVGAGI (reference sequence). This CDR3 has 12 amino acids. V was trimmed by 8 bases and J by 6 bases, leaving 13 bases between them. In DNA, the CDR3 is TGTGCCAGCCAATTGCAGGTATCTGAAGCTTTCTTT. Translation: CASQLQVSEAFF.

V is TRBV11-2 and J is TRBJ1-1; D might be TRBD1 (5 bases). Germline V gene lookup returns CDR1 SGHAT and CDR2 FQNNGV. The CDR3 extends over 16 amino acids. V dropped 4 bases and J dropped 4 bases, with 19 bases sitting between them. The CDR3 is CASSWPRLRGGTEAFF. As DNA, the CDR3 is TGTGCCAGCAGCTGGCCGCGTCTAAGGGGAGGCACTGAAGCTTTCTTT.

The gene calls are TRBV30 and TRBJ1-1; tentatively, D is TRBD1 (5 bases). Germline CDR1 and CDR2: GTSNPN and SVGIG (reference sequence). V was clipped by 2 bases and J by 1 base, with 11 bases between them. The CDR3 extends over 14 amino acids. This CDR3 is CAWSKGRRNTEAFF. Written as DNA, the CDR3 is TGTGCCTGGAGTAAGGGGCGGAGGAACACTGAAGCTTTCTTT.

The rearrangement uses TRBV9 and TRBJ2-1, with 7 bases aligning to TRBD2. Germline V gene sequence: CDR1 SGDLS, CDR2 YYNGEE. The CDR3 runs 16 residues. V shed 3 bases, J shed 5 bases, and the junction held 11 bases outside the gene matches. This CDR3 reads CASSASPTSVDNEQFF. In DNA form, the CDR3 reads TGTGCCAGCAGCGCAAGTCCTACTAGCGTGGACAATGAGCAGTTCTTC.

The V gene is TRBV11-2, the J gene TRBJ1-1; 10 bases agree with TRBD1. Germline loops: CDR1 SGHAT, CDR2 FQNNGV. After removal of 4 bases from V and 6 bases from J, the junction contained 17 bases not matched to a gene. The CDR3 is made up of 18 amino acids. The DNA for the CDR3 is TGTGCCAGCAGCTCCTTGGGACACCGGGACAGGGGAGTTCCTGAAGCTTTCTTT. It yields the protein CASSSLGHRDRGVPEAFF.

This clone came up a few times. The CDR3 sequence: CAWSRQGADYGYTF. The CDR3 nucleotides are TGTGCCTGGAGCCGACAGGGAGCGGACTATGGCTACACCTTC. The rearrangement joins TRBV30 to TRBJ1-2; 7 nucleotides match TRBD1. The CDR3 totals 14 residues. The junction had 7 bases not matched to a gene; V was cut back by 3 bases and J by 3 bases. CDR1 and CDR2 (germline): GTSNPN, SVGIG (reference sequence).

This clone was observed a handful of times. The chain has TRBV7-8 and TRBJ1-5; 8 bases are shared with TRBD1. V was pared by 5 bases and J by 4 bases, with 7 bases of the junction left unmatched. The CDR3 has 15 amino acids. Germline CDR1 reads SGHVS; CDR2 reads FQNEAQ. Here the CDR3 DNA reads TGTGCCAGCAGCAAGACAGGGGCCAGTAATCAGCCCCAGCATTTT. Protein product: CASSKTGASNQPQHF.

This clone was recorded a few times. V gene TRBV10-3 combines with J gene TRBJ2-1; D possibly corresponds to TRBD2 (6 bases). V was cut by 6 bases and J by 3 bases, with 15 bases left in between. CDR1 is ENHRY and CDR2 is SYGVKD in the germline V gene. The CDR3 contains 15 residues. CDR3 DNA sequence: TGTGCCATCAGCAGCATAGCGGAGAACTACAATGAGCAGTTCTTC. Protein: CAISSIAENYNEQFF.

The chain has TRBV7-9 and TRBJ2-7; TRBD2 agrees at 11 bases. The germline V gene has CDR1 SEHNR and CDR2 FQNEAQ (reference sequence). The CDR3 covers 15 residues. Trimming removed 5 bases from V and 2 bases from J; junction bases left unmatched: 5. The CDR3 sequence is CASSRLAGPPYEQYF. The CDR3 region has the DNA TGTGCCAGCAGCCGACTAGCGGGACCACCCTACGAGCAGTACTTC.

This clone has more than one count but fewer than ten. This chain's CDR3 is CASSSQGGQGYGYTF. CDR3 nucleotides: TGTGCCAGCAGCTCGCAAGGGGGACAGGGCTATGGCTACACCTTC. This rearrangement joins TRBV21-1 to TRBJ1-2; the table's D call of TRBD1 was not tested on the DNA. TRBV21-1 is noted as a pseudogene. There are 15 residues in the CDR3.

The rearrangement uses TRBV29-1 and TRBJ2-7, with a weak D call TRBD2 (7 bases). Looked up from germline, CDR1 is SQVTM and CDR2 is ANQGSEA. The CDR3 is 11 amino acids. V was pared by 7 bases and J by 6 bases, with 13 bases between. The CDR3 spells CSAVGGLEQYF. The CDR3, as DNA: TGCAGCGCCGTCGGGGGGCTCGAGCAGTACTTC.

This clone was observed a single time. In nucleotides, the CDR3 is TGTGCCTGGAGAGGGACAGGGGAATCACCCCTCCACTTT. This codes for CAWRGTGESPLHF. The J gene is TRBJ1-6, the V gene TRBV30; 10 nucleotides line up with TRBD1. From germline, CDR1 is GTSNPN and CDR2 SVGIG (reference sequence). This CDR3 is built from 13 residues. Trimming cost V 3 bases and J 10 bases; bases outside gene matches: 3.

CDR3: CASSQDGRRDTQYF. DNA of the CDR3: TGCGCCAGCAGCCAAGATGGGCGAAGAGATACGCAGTATTTT. The rearrangement joins TRBV4-3 to TRBJ2-3; D is undetermined. Germline CDR1 reads LGHNA; CDR2 reads YSLEER. The CDR3 has 14 residues. The germline V and J ends were trimmed by 0 bases and 5 bases, with 9 bases remaining between them.

This chain uses TRBV19 with TRBJ1-5; no definite D call. The CDR3 is 13 amino acids. Germline V gene data show CDR1 as LNHDA and CDR2 as SQIVND (reference sequence). The V and J ends lost 3 bases and 3 bases respectively, with 6 bases between them. CDR3 bases: TGTGCCAGTAGTATTGTCAACAATCAGCCCCAGCATTTT. This gives the protein CASSIVNNQPQHF.

The J gene is TRBJ2-7, the V gene TRBV7-6; weak D call: TRBD2 (7 bases). Deletions cut 4 bases from V and 4 bases from J, with 23 bases between. CDR1 is SGHVS, CDR2 FNYEAQ, per germline. This CDR3 is built from 17 residues. The DNA for the CDR3 is TGTGCCAGCAGCTGGGGGAAGGGGGGGTCCCCTGTTTACGAGCAGTACTTC. This gives the protein CASSWGKGGSPVYEQYF.